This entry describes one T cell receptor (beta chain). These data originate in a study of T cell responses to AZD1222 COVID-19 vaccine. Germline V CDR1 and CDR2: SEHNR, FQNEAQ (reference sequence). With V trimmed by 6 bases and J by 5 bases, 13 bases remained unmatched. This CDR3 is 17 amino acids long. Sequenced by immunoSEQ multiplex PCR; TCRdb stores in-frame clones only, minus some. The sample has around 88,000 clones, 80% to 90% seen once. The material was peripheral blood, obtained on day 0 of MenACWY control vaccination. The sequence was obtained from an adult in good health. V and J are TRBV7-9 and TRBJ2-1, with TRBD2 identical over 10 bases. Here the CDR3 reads CASRGLAQGLINNEQFF. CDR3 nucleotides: TGTGCCAGCAGGGGACTAGCGCAAGGCCTCATCAACAATGAGCAGTTCTTC. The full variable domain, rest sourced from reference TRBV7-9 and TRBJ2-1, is DTGVSQNPRHKITKRGQNVTFRCDPISEHNRLYWYRQTLGQGPEFLTYFQNEAQLEKSRLLSDRFSAERPKGSFSTLEIQRTEQGDSAMYLCASRGLAQGLINNEQFFGPGTRLTVL.